This is a list of T cell receptor beta chains from one sample in a study of radiation and T cells in renal cell carcinoma. TCRdb's copy holds only in-frame clones and misses some; the assay was immunoSEQ multiplex PCR. The table has about 130,000 clones, about 88% seen once. The sequenced sample was blood, obtained from a patient whose treatment included radiotherapy and nephrectomy. These receptors were taken from a woman between 65 and 79 years old with renal cell carcinoma. CDR3s leave out the opening cysteine and the closing phenylalanine or tryptophan. The order of the fields is CDR3 length, J gene, V gene, D gene, CDR3 protein. D genes are given only for firm matches.

>12|TRBJ1-4|TRBV28|-
ASSSGGANEKLF
>10|TRBJ2-1|TRBV7-2|-
ASSEIDNEQF
>13|TRBJ1-4|TRBV7-2|TRBD1
ASSLGQGAREKLF
>13|TRBJ1-2|TRBV29-1|-
SVAGLIGGLRGYT
>9|TRBJ2-7|TRBV29-1|-
SVDSGYEQY
>13|TRBJ2-3|TRBV5-6|TRBD2
ASSPPGLATDTQY
>12|TRBJ1-2|TRBV5-4|-
ASSLGGGIYGYT
>8|TRBJ1-2|TRBV20-1|-
SVRQNGYT
>14|TRBJ1-4|TRBV9|-
ASSVAPVETNEKLF
>12|TRBJ1-2|TRBV5-6|TRBD1
ASSLTDRTYGYT
>12|TRBJ2-5|TRBV30|-
AWSPNGGKETQY
>14|TRBJ2-1|TRBV9|TRBD1
ASSTRTGAGYNEQF
>13|TRBJ2-2|TRBV5-6|TRBD2
ASSRSGGATGELF
>13|TRBJ1-2|TRBV5-1|-
ASSGPGRTPYGYT
>14|TRBJ2-4|TRBV7-2|-
ASSLTAKTAKNIQY
>13|TRBJ2-7|TRBV11-2|-
ASSPLMSRSYEQY
>11|TRBJ1-6|TRBV27|-
ASSPSMNSPLH
>14|TRBJ1-1|TRBV5-1|TRBD1
ASSLQGAGMNTEAF
>14|TRBJ1-6|TRBV28|-
ASTPVQGKNNSPLH
>13|TRBJ2-3|TRBV11-3|TRBD1
ASSLGDRGTDTQY
>12|TRBJ1-5|TRBV6-5|-
ASSYTVGGQPQH
>12|TRBJ2-5|TRBV6-6|-
ASRPQGSGETQY
>17|TRBJ1-5|TRBV30|-
AWSSTLGRGPYSNQPQH
>14|TRBJ2-3|TRBV19|TRBD1
ASSAKQGYGTDTQY
>9|TRBJ2-2|TRBV15|-
ATSRGGELF
>13|TRBJ2-7|TRBV11-3|TRBD1
ASSPTGQSSYEQY
>10|TRBJ1-2|TRBV5-6|-
ASSLPQAGYT
>14|TRBJ2-7|TRBV9|TRBD2
ASSAGLAGGPYEQY
>13|TRBJ2-3|TRBV19|TRBD2
ASSAGGISTDTQY
>13|TRBJ1-4|TRBV9|-
ASSGAGVVGEKLF
>11|TRBJ1-1|TRBV30|-
AWSLDSNTEAF
>13|TRBJ1-1|TRBV9|-
ASSVAQGILTEAF
>12|TRBJ2-2|TRBV4-3|TRBD1
ASSQGQLTGELF
>11|TRBJ2-5|TRBV14|-
ASSRQGGVTQY
>12|TRBJ2-7|TRBV14|-
ASSQDTAVYEQY
>10|TRBJ1-2|TRBV9|-
ASSPGAGGYT
>10|TRBJ1-2|TRBV10-3|-
AISLGNYGYT
>14|TRBJ1-6|TRBV28|TRBD1
ASSLSGTGFNSPLH
>14|TRBJ1-5|TRBV19|TRBD1
ASSNAGTGAGQPQH
>13|TRBJ1-5|TRBV5-1|-
ASSLAPGGQQPQH